This T cell receptor beta chain was sequenced for a study of blood T cell repertoires in COVID-19. Study background: COVID-19 samples collected from the United States, Italy and Spain covered acute and convalescent phases.

The study assigned cohorts using participant-reported clinical history. Cohort 3 recovered donors had two negative PCRs, clearance, or symptom resolution. The CDR3 extends over 13 amino acids. V gave up 3 bases and J gave up 1 base, with 6 bases separating them. CDR1 is SGHTA, CDR2 FQGNSA, per germline. Measured with immunoSEQ multiplex PCR; TCRdb has only the in-frame clones, and not every one. The sample includes hundreds of thousands of clones, around 90% of them seen just once. The clonotype comes from a woman younger than 30 who had recovered from COVID-19. Material for sequencing was PBMCs or T cells enriched from blood (not recorded which). V and J are TRBV7-2 and TRBJ1-1; D gene ambiguous. The CDR3: CASSFARNTEAFF. The CDR3 nucleotides are TGTGCCAGCAGCTTCGCGAGGAACACTGAAGCTTTCTTT.